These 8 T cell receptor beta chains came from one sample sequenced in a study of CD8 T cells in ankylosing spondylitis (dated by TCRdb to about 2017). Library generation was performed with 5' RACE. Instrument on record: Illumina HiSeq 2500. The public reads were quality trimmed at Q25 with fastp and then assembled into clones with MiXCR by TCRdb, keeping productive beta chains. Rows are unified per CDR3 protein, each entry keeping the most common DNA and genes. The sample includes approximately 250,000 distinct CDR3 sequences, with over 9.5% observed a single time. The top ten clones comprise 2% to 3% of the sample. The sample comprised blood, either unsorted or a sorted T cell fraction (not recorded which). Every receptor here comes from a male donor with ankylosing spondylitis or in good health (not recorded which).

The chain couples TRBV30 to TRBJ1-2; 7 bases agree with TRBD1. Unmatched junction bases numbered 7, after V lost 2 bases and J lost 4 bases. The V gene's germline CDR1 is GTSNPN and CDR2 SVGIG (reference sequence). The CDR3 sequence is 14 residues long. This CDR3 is CAWSPKGALYGYTF. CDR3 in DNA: TGTGCCTGGAGTCCGAAGGGGGCCCTCTATGGCTACACCTTC. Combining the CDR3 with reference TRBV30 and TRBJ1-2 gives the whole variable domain SQTIHQWPATLVQPVGSPLSLECTVEGTSNPNLYWYRQAAGRGLQLLFYSVGIGQISSEVPQNLSASRPQDRQFILSSKKLLLSDSGFYLCAWSPKGALYGYTFGSGTRLTVV.

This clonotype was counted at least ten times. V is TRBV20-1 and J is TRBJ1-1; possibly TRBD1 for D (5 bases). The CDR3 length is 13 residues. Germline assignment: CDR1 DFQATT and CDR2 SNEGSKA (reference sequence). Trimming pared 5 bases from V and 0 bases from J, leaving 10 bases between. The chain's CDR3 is CSAGPGLNTEAFF. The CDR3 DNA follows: TGCAGTGCTGGGCCGGGACTGAACACTGAAGCTTTCTTT.

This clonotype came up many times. The DNA for the CDR3 is TGTGCCAGTAAATGGGGAAACACCGGGGAGCTGTTTTTT. Translating gives CASKWGNTGELFF. This chain uses TRBV19 with TRBJ2-2, with no clear D. This CDR3 comprises 13 residues. The germline V gene encodes CDR1 LNHDA and CDR2 SQIVND (reference sequence). V dropped 7 bases and J dropped 2 bases, with 8 bases sitting between them.

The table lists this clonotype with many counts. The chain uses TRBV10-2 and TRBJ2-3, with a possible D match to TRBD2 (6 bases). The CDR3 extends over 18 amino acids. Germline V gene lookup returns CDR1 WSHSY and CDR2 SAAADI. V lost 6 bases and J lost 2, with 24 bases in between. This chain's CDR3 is CASSPESVAGFHTDTQYF. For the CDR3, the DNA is TGCGCCAGCAGCCCGGAGTCTGTCGCGGGATTCCACACAGATACGCAGTATTTT.

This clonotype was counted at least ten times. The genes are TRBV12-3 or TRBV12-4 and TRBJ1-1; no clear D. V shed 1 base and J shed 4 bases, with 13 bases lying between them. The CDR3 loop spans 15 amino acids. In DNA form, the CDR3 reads TGTGCCAGCAGTTTAGGCGTCACCGGAGGCACTGAAGCTTTCTTT. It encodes CASSLGVTGGTEAFF.

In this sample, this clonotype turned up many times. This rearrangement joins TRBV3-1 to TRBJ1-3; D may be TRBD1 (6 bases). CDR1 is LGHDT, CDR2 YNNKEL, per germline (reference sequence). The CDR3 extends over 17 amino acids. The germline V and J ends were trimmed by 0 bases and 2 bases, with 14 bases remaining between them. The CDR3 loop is CASSQEVEGGPGNTIYF. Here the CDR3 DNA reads TGTGCCAGCAGCCAAGAGGTGGAGGGGGGGCCTGGAAACACCATATATTTT.

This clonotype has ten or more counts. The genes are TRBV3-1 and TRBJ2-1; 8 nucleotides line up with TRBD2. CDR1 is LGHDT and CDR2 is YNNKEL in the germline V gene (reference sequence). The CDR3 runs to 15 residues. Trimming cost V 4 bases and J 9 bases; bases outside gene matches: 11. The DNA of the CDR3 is TGTGCCAGCAGCCCCCTCCAGCGGGGGAGGGTTGAGCAGTTCTTC. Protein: CASSPLQRGRVEQFF.

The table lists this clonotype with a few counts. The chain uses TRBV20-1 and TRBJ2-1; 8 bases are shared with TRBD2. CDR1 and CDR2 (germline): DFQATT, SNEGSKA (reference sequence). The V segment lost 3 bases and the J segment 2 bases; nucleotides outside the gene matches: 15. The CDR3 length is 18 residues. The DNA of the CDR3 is TGCAGTGCTAGTTCGGGGGCGGGAGGCCTAATAACCTACAATGAGCAGTTCTTC. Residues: CSASSGAGGLITYNEQFF.